The 4 T cell receptor beta chains below all came from one sample that was sequenced in a study of PD-L1 blockade in urothelial cancer. Time point meaning: peripheral blood 6 weeks after treatment start. The repertoire was sequenced with immunoSEQ multiplex PCR; TCRdb's copy has only in-frame clones and lacks some. The data hold more than 40,000 clones, with about four fifths observed a single time. The source was PBMCs, collected around atezolizumab (anti-PD-L1) treatment. These receptors were obtained from a man between 60 and 70 years old with urothelial cancer.

This chain links TRBV18 with TRBJ2-3, with TRBD2 matching 10 bases. V shed 2 bases and J 5 bases; nucleotides not matched to a gene: 7. Germline assignment: CDR1 KGHSH and CDR2 LQKENI. The CDR3 loop spans 16 amino acids. CDR3 nucleotide sequence: TGTGCCAGCTCACCAACGGGGACTAGCGTATTAGATACGCAGTATTTT. Translation: CASSPTGTSVLDTQYF.

J is TRBJ2-2 and V is TRBV6-1; D perhaps matches TRBD1 (5 bases). The germline gives CDR1 MNHNS, CDR2 SASEGT. This CDR3 region has 14 residues. The V gene lost 7 bases and the J gene lost 7 bases, with 16 bases spanning the gap. The CDR3 nucleotides are TGTGCCAGCATTCGGACACTACCGGACGGGGAGCTGTTTTTT. Its translation: CASIRTLPDGELFF.

The chain uses TRBV5-6 and TRBJ1-3, with TRBD1 matching over 10 bases. This CDR3 spans 16 amino acids. V shed 4 bases, J shed 7 bases, and the junction held 11 bases outside the gene matches. From germline, CDR1 is SGHDT and CDR2 YYEEEE. DNA of the CDR3: TGTGCCAGCAGCCAGGAGGGACAGGGGTCGCGGAACACCATATATTTT. Encoded protein: CASSQEGQGSRNTIYF.

Points on this clone: Within the sample, other DNA sequences also encode this same CDR3. The chain has TRBV25-1 and TRBJ2-1; possible D gene TRBD2, 6 bases. The length of the CDR3 is 16 residues. The germline V gene has CDR1 MGHDK and CDR2 SYGVNS. The ends were cut back, 6 bases at V and 7 bases at J, with 22 bases in the middle. CDR3 protein: CASSDYGLSGRNEQFF. The CDR3 DNA reads as TGTGCCAGCAGCGACTATGGACTATCAGGACGTAATGAGCAGTTCTTC.